A single sample is the source of the 15 T cell receptor beta chains below, sequenced in a study of T cells in tumors after PD-1 blockade. Some clones are missing from TCRdb's copy, which holds only in-frame ones; the method was immunoSEQ multiplex PCR. The sample includes some 11,000 clones, less than 65% seen only once; the top ten take roughly 15%. Sequences were derived from tumor tissue, sampled before anti-PD-1 treatment. These receptors were taken from a human donor with basal cell carcinoma.

CDR3 DNA sequence: TGTGCCAGCAGTTTGAGCGGCTACTATGGCTACACCTTC. Translating it yields CASSLSGYYGYTF. This chain links TRBV12-3 or TRBV12-4 with TRBJ1-2; D is uncertain. This CDR3 has 13 residues. Deletions cut 3 bases from V and 3 bases from J, with 8 bases between.

The CDR3 DNA reads TGTGCCAGCAGGGGGTTGGGTCAGCCCCAGCATTTT. This encodes CASRGLGQPQHF. The V and J genes are TRBV6-5 and TRBJ1-5; D gene ambiguous. Trimming pared 6 bases from V and 6 bases from J, leaving 9 bases between. CDR1 and CDR2 from the germline V gene are MNHEY and SVGAGI. CDR3 length equals 12 residues.

This chain joins TRBV30 and TRBJ1-2; 8 bases are a match to TRBD1. V was pared by 1 base and J by 4 bases, with 8 bases of the junction left unmatched. CDR1 and CDR2 (germline): GTSNPN, SVGIG (reference sequence). The CDR3 covers 15 residues. DNA for the CDR3: TGTGCCTGGAGTGAACTCGGGACAGGCGGCTATGGCTACACCTTC. It codes for CAWSELGTGGYGYTF.

V gene TRBV5-1 combines with J gene TRBJ2-1; 10 positions agree with TRBD2. V lost 4 bases and J lost 10; bases outside the gene matches: 8. Germline lookup yields CDR1 SGHRS and CDR2 YFSETQ. There are 14 residues in the CDR3. The CDR3 nucleotides read TGCGCCAGCAGCGTGGGACTAGCGACCGGGGAGCAGTTCTTC. Amino acids: CASSVGLATGEQFF.

This clone has just one count. The chain carries TRBV28 and TRBJ2-1; maybe TRBD1 (5 bases). V was pared by 6 bases and J by 0 bases, with 12 bases between. The CDR3 covers 15 residues. Germline V lookup: CDR1 MDHEN, CDR2 SYDVKM. The CDR3 sequence: CASRRTQGSYNEQFF. DNA for the CDR3: TGTGCCAGCAGAAGGACCCAGGGCTCCTACAATGAGCAGTTCTTC.

This clone was counted a few times. The chain recombines TRBV7-6 with TRBJ2-3; D is ambiguous. CDR3 length: 14 amino acids. The V end was cut by 2 bases, the J end by 6 bases, with 12 bases between. Germline CDR1 and CDR2: SGHVS and FNYEAQ. The CDR3 bases are TGTGCCAGCAGCTTATTAGCTAGATCGGATACGCAGTATTTT. Its protein is CASSLLARSDTQYF. The full variable domain, completed using reference TRBV7-6 and TRBJ2-3, is GAGVSQSPRYKVTKRGQDVALRCDPISGHVSLYWYRQALGQGPEFLTYFNYEAQQDKSGLPNDRFSAERPEGSISTLTIQRTEQRDSAMYRCASSLLARSDTQYFGPGTRLTVL.

This clone was counted a few times. The chain combines TRBV7-6 with TRBJ2-7; weak D call: TRBD2 (6 bases). The germline V gene encodes CDR1 SGHVS and CDR2 FNYEAQ. The CDR3 consists of 14 residues. V lost 1 base, J lost 3 bases, and 10 bases lay in between. CDR3 sequence: CASSLEAGYYEQYF. The CDR3, as DNA: TGTGCCAGCAGCTTAGAGGCGGGATACTACGAGCAGTACTTC.

This clone was picked up a small number of times. This chain connects TRBV4-3 to TRBJ2-7; the D gene is possibly TRBD2 (5 bases). The CDR3 runs to 13 residues. The germline V gene has CDR1 LGHNA and CDR2 YSLEER. V was pared by 5 bases and J by 9 bases, with 17 bases between. The CDR3 bases are TGCGCCAGCAGCTCGGTGAGGGCAGAACGGCAGTACTTC. Translation: CASSSVRAERQYF.

This clone was picked up a small number of times. The chain employs TRBV28 and TRBJ1-1, with 9 positions matching TRBD1. The V and J ends lost 6 bases and 3 bases, in that order; junction bases with no gene match: 5. Germline V gene lookup returns CDR1 MDHEN and CDR2 SYDVKM. The CDR3 contains 14 residues. Here the CDR3 reads CASSGQGPDTEAFF. CDR3 nucleotides: TGTGCCAGCAGCGGACAGGGGCCGGACACTGAAGCTTTCTTT. Based on the CDR3 plus reference TRBV28 and TRBJ1-1, the full variable domain is DVKVTQSSRYLVKRTGEKVFLECVQDMDHENMFWYRQDPGLGLRLIYFSYDVKMKEKGDIPEGYSVSREKKERFSLILESASTNQTSMYLCASSGQGPDTEAFFGQGTRLTVV.

Only a few counts were recorded for this clone. The genes are TRBV11-1 and TRBJ1-1; D remains unclear. The V gene's germline CDR1 is SGHAT and CDR2 FQDESV (reference sequence). The CDR3 loop spans 14 amino acids. V lost 1 base and J lost 1, with 7 bases in between. The CDR3 DNA reads as TGTGCCAGCAGCTTAGGCGGCGGGAACACTGAAGCTTTCTTT. Translating it yields CASSLGGGNTEAFF. Looking up the rest from reference TRBV11-1 and TRBJ1-1 gives the full variable domain: EAEVAQSPRYKITEKSQAVAFWCDPISGHATLYWYRQILGQGPELLVQFQDESVVDDSQLPKDRFSAERLKGVDSTLKIQPAELGDSAMYLCASSLGGGNTEAFFGQGTRLTVV.

The V call is TRBV27, the J call TRBJ2-3; D ambiguous. Trimming removed 3 bases from V and 0 bases from J, with 10 bases in between. Germline V gene sequence: CDR1 MNHEY, CDR2 SMNVEV (reference sequence). This CDR3 has 15 amino acids. CDR3 nucleotides: TGTGCCAGCAGTTTGCAGGACCCTAGCACAGATACGCAGTATTTT. Translation: CASSLQDPSTDTQYF.

V is TRBV10-3 and J is TRBJ2-7; no definite D call. There are 11 residues in the CDR3. Trimming pared 8 bases from V and 5 bases from J, leaving 10 bases between. Germline V gene sequence: CDR1 ENHRY, CDR2 SYGVKD. The CDR3 DNA is TGTGCCATCGGGTTAAGGGACGAGCAGTACTTC. Translation gives CAIGLRDEQYF.

The gene calls are TRBV10-3 and TRBJ1-1; D gene unclear. Germline values: CDR1 ENHRY, CDR2 SYGVKD. The CDR3 covers 14 residues. The V gene lost 2 bases and the J gene lost 1 base, with 8 bases spanning the gap. The CDR3 DNA reads as TGTGCCATCAGTGAGCGCGGCGGGAACACTGAAGCTTTCTTT. It translates to CAISERGGNTEAFF.

The CDR3 here is CASSHIYQDDSYEQYF. The CDR3 DNA reads TGTGCCAGCAGCCATATCTATCAGGACGATTCCTACGAGCAGTACTTC. The chain employs TRBV5-5 and TRBJ2-7; no clear D gene. The CDR3 totals 16 residues. V was pared by 4 bases and J by 1 base, with 18 bases between. Germline assignment: CDR1 SGHKS and CDR2 YYEKEE (reference sequence). Looking up the rest from reference TRBV5-5 and TRBJ2-7 gives the full variable domain: DAGVTQSPTHLIKTRGQQVTLRCSPISGHKSVSWYQQVLGQGPQFIFQYYEKEERGRGNFPDRFSARQFPNYSSELNVNALLLGDSALYLCASSHIYQDDSYEQYFGPGTRLTVT.

The gene calls are TRBV2 and TRBJ2-3, with D unclear. CDR1 is SNHLY, CDR2 FYNNEI, per germline. The V gene lost 6 bases and the J gene lost 2 bases, with 9 bases spanning the gap. This CDR3 spans 13 amino acids. The CDR3 here is CASSRTSTDTQYF. The CDR3 region has the DNA TGTGCCAGCAGCCGAACTTCCACAGATACGCAGTATTTT.